The clone carrying this TCR beta chain was detected only once. Trimming removed 4 bases from V and 4 bases from J, with 17 bases in between. Germline V gene data show CDR1 as SGHRS and CDR2 as YFSETQ. The CDR3 spans 15 residues. This entry comes from a study of blood T cell repertoires in COVID-19. Looking at the study overall: Specimens from acute and convalescent COVID-19 originated in the United States, Italy and Spain.

In the original processing: Reference gene primers were amplified, and this amplification served to estimate nucleated cell counts. Only in-frame clones appear in the TCRdb table, and some are missing; sequencing was by immunoSEQ multiplex PCR. V and J calls and clone size are given by that table; D and trimming were obtained from the DNA. The data show 400,000 or so clones, approximately 91% seen once. Adults between roughly 18 and 95 years of age took part from about two dozen US areas. Clinical history as reported by participants underpinned cohort assignment. The chain combines TRBV5-1 with TRBJ2-5; no reliable D call. Sample: PBMCs or T cells enriched from blood (not recorded which). The TCR originated in a woman aged 35 to 49 with acute COVID-19. CDR3: CASSPRSVAPETQYF. The CDR3 nucleotides are TGCGCCAGCAGCCCCCGTTCCGTGGCCCCAGAGACCCAGTACTTC.